Below are 14 T cell receptor beta chains sequenced from a single sample in a study of T cells expressing NK-cell markers. TCRdb reworked the 5' RACE reads into one entry per CDR3 protein, no DNA. This table lists 550,000 to 600,000 distinct CDR3 sequences. The sequencing input was blood T cells: a sorted CD56 or NKG2C T cell subset, CD4+ or CD8+ T cells, or bulk PBMC T cells (not recorded which). These receptors originate from a man between 18 and 35 years old in good health.

The chain combines TRBV7-9 with TRBJ2-1; the D call of TRBD2 rests on TCRdb alone, since no DNA is present to check it. The CDR3 has 16 residues. Germline V gives CDR1 SEHNR, CDR2 FQNEAQ (reference sequence). The CDR3 here is CASRAPGTSKYNEQFF.

The rearrangement links TRBV6-2 or TRBV6-3 to TRBJ2-1; TCRdb designates TRBD2, a call that cannot be tested without DNA. The CDR3 has 15 residues. CDR1 and CDR2 (germline): MNHEY, SVGEGT. CDR3: CASVTGTSGYNEQFF.

The chain links TRBV10-2 to TRBJ2-3; TCRdb's assignment of TRBD2 cannot be checked, as there is no DNA. The CDR3 consists of 16 residues. The V gene's germline CDR1 is WSHSY and CDR2 SAAADI. CDR3 residues: CASSEVGLAPTDTQYF.

V and J are TRBV7-3 and TRBJ2-1. This CDR3 has 15 residues. Germline V gene data show CDR1 as SGHTA and CDR2 as FQGTGA. The CDR3 spells CASSPNSGQYNEQFF.

CDR3: CASSQTKLAREGQETQYF. The chain links TRBV3-1 to TRBJ2-5; the TCRdb D gene call, TRBD2, has no DNA to confirm it. Germline V gene sequence: CDR1 LGHDT, CDR2 YNNKEL (reference sequence). This CDR3 contains 18 residues.

The J gene is TRBJ1-2, the V gene TRBV29-1; the D gene TCRdb calls, TRBD1, cannot be checked with no DNA. This CDR3 contains 14 residues. From germline, CDR1 is SQVTM and CDR2 ANQGSEA. The CDR3 region is CSALLGRANYGYTF.

This sequence joins TRBV27 and TRBJ2-1; TCRdb indicates TRBD2, and absent DNA this call remains unverified. Germline CDR1 is MNHEY and CDR2 is SMNVEV (reference sequence). This CDR3 is 15 amino acids long. CDR3 region: CASRVLNGRGNEQFF.

This chain connects TRBV27 to TRBJ2-2; TCRdb designates TRBD2, a call that cannot be tested without DNA. The CDR3 sequence is 18 residues long. Germline CDR1 MNHEY, CDR2 SMNVEV (reference sequence). The CDR3 protein is CASSLRGGRAPITGELFF.

This chain uses TRBV4-2 with TRBJ2-4; TCRdb lists TRBD2, though no DNA is available to test this call. This CDR3 contains 21 residues. Germline CDR1 is LGHNA and CDR2 is YNFKEQ. CDR3 residues: CASSQWGTSGPGRLAKNIQYF.

The rearrangement joins TRBV4-1 to TRBJ1-2; absent DNA, TCRdb's TRBD1 call cannot be checked. The CDR3 is 16 amino acids. Germline-derived CDR1 and CDR2 are MGHRA and YSYEKL. The CDR3 is CASSQDQGQSNYGYTF.

V is TRBV7-9 and J is TRBJ2-2. Germline V gene sequence: CDR1 SEHNR, CDR2 FQNEAQ (reference sequence). This CDR3 is 15 amino acids long. CDR3: CASTLGVSDTGELFF. The entire variable domain, with the rest obtained from reference TRBV7-9 and TRBJ2-2, is as follows: DTGVSQNPRHKITKRGQNVTFRCDPISEHNRLYWYRQTLGQGPEFLTYFQNEAQLEKSRLLSDRFSAERPKGSFSTLEIQRTEQGDSAMYLCASTLGVSDTGELFFGEGSRLTVL.

The genes are TRBV11-2 and TRBJ1-6; as DNA is missing, the TRBD1 call by TCRdb cannot be tested. The germline V gene has CDR1 SGHAT and CDR2 FQNNGV. The CDR3 loop spans 14 amino acids. The CDR3 sequence is CASSLNRGVSPLHF. The full variable domain, with the rest looked up from reference TRBV11-2 and TRBJ1-6, is EAGVAQSPRYKIIEKRQSVAFWCNPISGHATLYWYQQILGQGPKLLIQFQNNGVVDDSQLPKDRFSAERLKGVDSTLKIQPAKLEDSAVYLCASSLNRGVSPLHFGNGTRLTVT.

CDR3 protein: CASSQVLASKGETQYF. The V and J genes are TRBV3-1 and TRBJ2-5; TCRdb lists TRBD1, though no DNA is available to test this call. Germline CDR1 is LGHDT and CDR2 is YNNKEL (reference sequence). This CDR3 region has 16 residues.

This sequence joins TRBV7-8 and TRBJ2-7; TCRdb proposes TRBD1, but this gene call is untestable without DNA. Germline CDR1 is SGHVS and CDR2 is FQNEAQ. The CDR3 spans 16 residues. The chain's CDR3 is CASSNVGGPSSYEQYF.